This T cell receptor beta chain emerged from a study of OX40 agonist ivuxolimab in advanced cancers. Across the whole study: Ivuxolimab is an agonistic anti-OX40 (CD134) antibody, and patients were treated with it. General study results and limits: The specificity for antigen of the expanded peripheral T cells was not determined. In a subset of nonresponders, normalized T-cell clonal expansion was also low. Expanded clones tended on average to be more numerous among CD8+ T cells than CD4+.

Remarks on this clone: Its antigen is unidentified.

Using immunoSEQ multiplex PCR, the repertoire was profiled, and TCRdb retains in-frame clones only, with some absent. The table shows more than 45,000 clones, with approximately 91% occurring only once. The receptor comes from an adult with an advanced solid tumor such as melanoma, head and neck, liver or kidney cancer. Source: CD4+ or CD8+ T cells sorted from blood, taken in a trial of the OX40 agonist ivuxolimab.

The CDR3 is CASSATPQGYGYTF. The CDR3 nucleotides read TGTGCCAGCAGTGCGACCCCACAGGGATATGGCTACACCTTC. The chain joins TRBV6-1 to TRBJ1-2, with D perhaps matching TRBD1 (6 bases). The germline V and J ends were trimmed by 4 bases and 5 bases, with 14 bases remaining between them. CDR1 is MNHNS and CDR2 is SASEGT in the germline V gene. CDR3 length: 14 residues.